The 9 T cell receptor beta chains below come from one sample, sequenced in a study of shared clonotypes between healthy human individuals. Sequencing was performed with immunoSEQ multiplex PCR; in TCRdb, only in-frame clones are kept and a portion is missing. This sample carries approximately 500,000 clones, around 80% of them seen once, and the ten largest clones take about 11%. Sequenced input: PBMCs. The receptor source for this set is a woman in her thirties or forties in good health. Some clones in this sample may be carry-over from other donors' samples.

This clone was seen a handful of times. This chain joins TRBV5-1 and TRBJ1-5, with 12 bases that match TRBD1. V lost 4 bases and J lost 2; bases outside the gene matches: 7. Per the germline V gene, CDR1 is SGHRS and CDR2 is YFSETQ. This CDR3 comprises 17 residues. CDR3 amino acids: CASSTGTGGVGNQPQHF. Written as DNA, the CDR3 is TGCGCCAGCAGCACCGGGACAGGGGGCGTCGGCAATCAGCCCCAGCATTTT.

Comment on this clone: It may be a read error: a sequence one base away is much more abundant. V is TRBV7-6 and J is TRBJ1-4; TRBD1 might be the D (6 bases). The CDR3 is 17 amino acids. Looked up from germline, CDR1 is SGHVS and CDR2 is FNYEAQ. Trimming removed 4 bases at V and 0 bases at J, with 15 bases between. The CDR3 reads CASSSAWGPATNEKLFF. The DNA of the CDR3 is TGTGCCAGCAGCTCAGCCTGGGGGCCTGCAACTAATGAAAAACTGTTTTTT.

This clone was detected a few times. The chain links TRBV2 to TRBJ1-1, with D uncertain. Trimming pared 4 bases from V and 4 bases from J, leaving 13 bases between. Germline CDR1 and CDR2: SNHLY and FYNNEI. This CDR3 contains 14 residues. CDR3 in amino acids: CASSGPGSTTEAFF. Written as DNA, the CDR3 is TGTGCCAGCAGTGGACCGGGATCGACCACTGAAGCTTTCTTT.

The V call is TRBV5-6, the J call TRBJ2-2, with D possibly TRBD1 on 5 matching bases. In germline, CDR1 is SGHDT, CDR2 YYEEEE. The CDR3 contains 14 residues. V was shortened by 2 bases and J by 1 base, with 6 bases between the two germline ends. CDR3: CASSFDRNTGELFF. The CDR3 DNA reads as TGTGCCAGCAGCTTTGACAGGAACACCGGGGAGCTGTTTTTT.

The rearrangement joins TRBV19 to TRBJ2-7, with 15 bases that match TRBD2. This CDR3 comprises 19 residues. With V trimmed by 4 bases and J by 3 bases, 13 bases remained unmatched. CDR1 and CDR2 (germline): LNHDA, SQIVND (reference sequence). CDR3 loop: CASSTRDGTSGRLGYEQYF. The DNA of the CDR3 is TGTGCCAGTAGTACTCGGGACGGGACTAGCGGGAGGTTAGGCTACGAGCAGTACTTC.

This sequence joins TRBV28 and TRBJ2-7, with D maybe TRBD1 (5 bases). The CDR3 loop spans 15 amino acids. Trimming stripped 1 base from V and 3 bases from J, with 13 bases between. Germline V gene data show CDR1 as MDHEN and CDR2 as SYDVKM. This CDR3 reads CASSLSPERGYEQYF. CDR3 sequence (DNA): TGTGCCAGCAGTTTATCGCCCGAAAGGGGCTACGAGCAGTACTTC.

This clone occurred a few times. The chain is built from TRBV7-9 and TRBJ1-1; D gene unclear. This CDR3 has 14 amino acids. V dropped 2 bases and J dropped 1 base, with 8 bases sitting between them. Germline CDR1 and CDR2: SEHNR and FQNEAQ (reference sequence). The chain's CDR3 is CASSLLGWNTEAFF. CDR3 in DNA: TGTGCCAGCAGCTTACTCGGATGGAACACTGAAGCTTTCTTT.

The genes are TRBV9 and TRBJ2-7; D remains unclear. Germline lookup yields CDR1 SGDLS and CDR2 YYNGEE. With 2 bases removed from V and 5 bases from J, the gap between germline ends came to 14 bases. The CDR3 is made up of 14 amino acids. CDR3 coding DNA: TGTGCCAGCAGCGTCCACCCGGACCTAAACGAGCAGTACTTC. Translating it yields CASSVHPDLNEQYF.

This sequence joins TRBV27 and TRBJ2-7; 10 positions match TRBD1. Germline V gives CDR1 MNHEY, CDR2 SMNVEV (reference sequence). J was trimmed by 4 bases and V by 1 base; bases with no gene match: 10. The CDR3 loop spans 17 amino acids. In DNA form, the CDR3 reads TGTGCCAGCAGTTTATTCGGAGCCGGGACAGGGGAGTACGAGCAGTACTTC. It yields the protein CASSLFGAGTGEYEQYF.